In its sample, the clone carrying this TCR beta chain was seen a few times. PCR primers comprised 60 Vbeta and 13 Jbeta primers. Sequencing was performed with immunoSEQ multiplex PCR; in TCRdb, only in-frame clones are kept and a portion is missing. The sample contains some 150,000 clones, around 69% of which appear only once. These data originate in a study of cytomegalovirus exposure and HLA in healthy donors. The ends lost 1 base at V and 7 bases at J; junction bases unmatched: 4. CDR1 and CDR2 from the germline V gene are MGHRA and YSYEKL. The CDR3 length is 15 residues. This receptor was taken from a woman between 25 and 40 years old in good health and CMV-seronegative. Sequencing used PBMCs. The chain uses TRBV4-1 and TRBJ2-1; 10 nucleotides agree with TRBD2. CDR3 nucleotides: TGCGCCAGCAGCCAAGTAGCGGGGGGCGGGAATGAGCAGTTCTTC. Translating gives CASSQVAGGGNEQFF.